This record concerns one T cell receptor beta chain sequence. TCRdb re-called the 5' RACE reads with MiXCR, one entry per CDR3 protein. The table records about 40,000 distinct CDR3 sequences, about 15% of them present only once. Trimming removed 5 bases from V and 3 bases from J, with 17 bases in between. The length of the CDR3 is 16 residues. CDR1 is MDHEN and CDR2 is SYDVKM in the germline V gene. The sample comes from a study of CD8 T cells in ankylosing spondylitis. Sample: blood. This receptor was taken from a male donor with ankylosing spondylitis or in good health (not recorded which). J is TRBJ2-1 and V is TRBV28; maybe TRBD1 (6 bases). As DNA, the CDR3 is TGTGCCAGCAGTCCACCCGGACAGCACAACTACAATGAGCAGTTCTTC. Its translation is CASSPPGQHNYNEQFF.